This T cell receptor (beta chain) was identified during a study of shared T cell receptors in the human thymus. Germline CDR1 reads MNHNS; CDR2 reads SASEGT. The CDR3 sequence is 16 residues long. The V gene lost 3 bases and the J gene lost 0 bases, with 14 bases spanning the gap. Data came from immunoSEQ multiplex PCR; TCRdb stores just in-frame clones and leaves some out. The sample carries more than 550,000 clones, approximately 87% recorded once. These data were also filed under a second study, of human thymus T cells. As that report states: Resections were taken during corrective heart surgery, and the thymus tissue came from these. Thymic and blood repertoires appeared to carry a bias in their V and J gene usage. Highly overlapping thymic repertoires in unrelated individuals were reported by related research.

The rearrangement links TRBV6-1 to TRBJ1-2, with no clear D. Input material: thymocytes. The sequence was obtained from a boy in the first two years of life with a congenital heart defect. CDR3 DNA sequence: TGTGCCAGCAGTGACCTTCCCTTGAGGGCTAACTATGGCTACACCTTC. Translating gives CASSDLPLRANYGYTF.